Sequencing of this T cell receptor beta chain was carried out in a study of read filtering for tumor transcriptome and immune sequencing. Study outcomes and limitations: Around 82% of IR-seq clonotypes had a single read, yet these held roughly 3.7% of reads.

This clonotype was seen many times. The antigen remains unidentified. The CDR3 runs 17 residues. Trimming took off 2 bases at V and 2 bases at J, with 16 bases between the two ends. In germline, CDR1 is LNHDA, CDR2 SQIVND (reference sequence). From roughly 390 ng of RNA, a library with molecular barcoded alpha/delta and beta/gamma adaptors was made. TCRdb ran MiXCR on the reads and lists one entry per CDR3 protein. The data contain 130,000 or so distinct CDR3 sequences, 13% of them seen just once; the ten biggest clones take up 8.4%. This rearrangement joins TRBV19 to TRBJ1-5; a possible D gene is TRBD1 (6 bases). The sequence came from a donor over 35 with multiple myeloma. Sequencing used a population of CD138-negative cells sorted from bone marrow. The CDR3 sequence: CASSITRRRGGNQPQHF. The CDR3 DNA reads TGTGCCAGTAGTATAACGAGGCGCAGGGGTGGCAATCAGCCCCAGCATTTT.